These 23 T cell receptor beta chains originate from one sample sequenced in a study of T cells after yellow fever vaccination. One entry per CDR3 protein, called by TCRdb with MiXCR from the 5' RACE reads. The table has almost 600,000 distinct CDR3 sequences, approximately 12% seen once; the top ten hold over 12%. Material: PBMCs, obtained on the day of the yellow fever booster vaccination. Source of these receptors: a man aged 25 to 40 who received the YFV17D yellow fever vaccine.

This clonotype has just a few counts. The V call is TRBV24-1, the J call TRBJ1-1; D is uncertain. The germline V gene encodes CDR1 KGHDR and CDR2 SFDVKD. Trimming stripped 3 bases from V and 0 bases from J, with 10 bases between. This CDR3 spans 15 amino acids. The CDR3 sequence is CATSDGSSLNTEAFF. CDR3 sequence (DNA): TGTGCCACCAGTGATGGGTCGTCCTTGAACACTGAAGCTTTCTTT.

J is TRBJ2-7 and V is TRBV5-1, with D hard to call. Germline lookup yields CDR1 SGHRS and CDR2 YFSETQ. The CDR3 extends over 13 amino acids. Trimming took 3 bases from V and 2 from J, leaving 9 bases between them. In DNA form, the CDR3 reads TGCGCCAGCAGCTATACCGAAACCTACGAGCAGTACTTC. It encodes CASSYTETYEQYF.

V gene TRBV20-1 combines with J gene TRBJ2-3, with 7 bases identical to TRBD1. This CDR3 is built from 16 residues. Germline V CDR1 and CDR2: DFQATT, SNEGSKA (reference sequence). Losses at the gene ends were 0 bases for V and 6 bases for J; bases not matched to a gene: 12. CDR3 nucleotides: TGCAGTGCTAGAGATGGAAGGTCAGGGGGTAGGGATACGCAGTATTTT. Protein: CSARDGRSGGRDTQYF.

This clonotype turned up a few times. The V gene is TRBV7-2, the J gene TRBJ2-5; 11 bases fit TRBD1. With V trimmed by 5 bases and J by 1 base, 9 bases remained unmatched. This CDR3 has 17 amino acids. Germline V CDR1 and CDR2: SGHTA, FQGNSA. The CDR3 reads CASSPQDRGLFQETQYF. The CDR3 bases are TGTGCCAGCAGCCCACAGGACAGGGGGCTATTCCAAGAGACCCAGTACTTC.

This clonotype has more than one count but fewer than ten. This chain uses TRBV6-2 or TRBV6-3 with TRBJ1-5; D is uncertain. This CDR3 region has 18 residues. V lost 5 bases and J lost 2, with 22 bases in between. Looked up from germline, CDR1 is MNHEY and CDR2 is SVGEGT. Here the CDR3 DNA reads TGTGCCAGCAGTCGAGGACGGTGGGATGGGATGGGCAATCAGCCCCAGCATTTT. It codes for CASSRGRWDGMGNQPQHF.

The chain is built from TRBV18 and TRBJ2-1; 14 nucleotides align to TRBD2. In germline, CDR1 is KGHSH, CDR2 LQKENI. The CDR3 is made up of 14 amino acids. V was pared by 5 bases and J by 9 bases, with 3 bases of the junction left unmatched. CDR3: CASSGTSGSGEQFF. The CDR3 nucleotides are TGTGCCAGCTCAGGGACTAGCGGGAGTGGTGAGCAGTTCTTC.

This sequence joins TRBV10-3 and TRBJ2-7; 10 nucleotides align to TRBD1. The CDR3 totals 14 residues. From germline, CDR1 is ENHRY and CDR2 SYGVKD. J gave up 5 bases and V 9 bases, and 10 bases lay outside the gene matches. CDR3: CAIRPGQGNHEQYF. CDR3 coding DNA: TGTGCCATAAGACCGGGACAGGGGAACCACGAGCAGTACTTC.

This clonotype was counted between two and nine times. V and J are TRBV20-1 and TRBJ2-2; TRBD2 matches 9 bases. The CDR3 spans 13 residues. V lost 6 bases, J lost 6 bases, and 5 bases stayed unmatched. The germline V gene encodes CDR1 DFQATT and CDR2 SNEGSKA (reference sequence). CDR3 residues: CSATSGFAGELFF. The CDR3 coding sequence is TGCAGTGCAACTAGCGGGTTCGCCGGGGAGCTGTTTTTT.

V usage is TRBV7-9 and J usage is TRBJ2-7; D is unclear. V lost 5 bases, J lost 3 bases, and 14 bases lay in between. This CDR3 has 14 residues. The germline V gene encodes CDR1 SEHNR and CDR2 FQNEAQ (reference sequence). CDR3 bases: TGTGCCAGCAGCCGACTTGACAAATACTACGAGCAGTACTTC. Encoded protein: CASSRLDKYYEQYF.

Only a few counts were recorded for this clonotype. The rearrangement joins TRBV18 to TRBJ2-1; the D gene is possibly TRBD2 (6 bases). The CDR3 length is 14 residues. With 0 bases removed from V and 10 bases from J, the gap between germline ends came to 13 bases. Germline assignment: CDR1 KGHSH and CDR2 LQKENI. CDR3 nucleotide sequence: TGTGCCAGCTCACCACCCCCGGGACTCGGAGAGCAGTTCTTC. Amino acid sequence: CASSPPPGLGEQFF. Looking up the rest from reference TRBV18 and TRBJ2-1 gives the full variable domain: NAGVMQNPRHLVRRRGQEARLRCSPMKGHSHVYWYRQLPEEGLKFMVYLQKENIIDESGMPKERFSAEFPKEGPSILRIQQVVRGDSAAYFCASSPPPGLGEQFFGPGTRLTVL.

This clonotype has a handful of counts. The rearrangement links TRBV7-2 to TRBJ2-7; 11 positions agree with TRBD2. The CDR3 length is 15 residues. The germline CDR1 and CDR2 sequences are SGHTA and FQGNSA. V was clipped by 7 bases and J by 4 bases; unmatched bases: 9. Here the CDR3 reads CASILVAGGLYEQYF. CDR3 DNA: TGTGCCAGCATCCTGGTAGCGGGAGGGCTATACGAGCAGTACTTC.

V gene TRBV7-8 combines with J gene TRBJ2-7, with TRBD1 identical over 10 bases. The germline V gene has CDR1 SGHVS and CDR2 FQNEAQ. Trimming took 4 bases from V and 2 from J; bases not matched to a gene: 11. The CDR3 sequence is 17 residues long. The CDR3 sequence: CASSSTRDRGSAYEQYF. In DNA, the CDR3 is TGTGCCAGCAGCTCGACCCGGGACAGGGGTTCGGCCTACGAGCAGTACTTC.

The sample holds a few counts of this clonotype. V is TRBV28 and J is TRBJ2-7; D gene uncertain. V lost 3 bases, J lost 4 bases, and 16 bases lay in between. Germline CDR1 reads MDHEN; CDR2 reads SYDVKM. This CDR3 contains 15 residues. Here the CDR3 DNA reads TGTGCCAGCAGTTTCTGGTCATCCGAAAAATACGAGCAGTACTTC. It translates to CASSFWSSEKYEQYF.

The V gene is TRBV18, the J gene TRBJ2-1; 11 bases map to TRBD2. Trimming removed 3 bases from V and 6 bases from J; junction bases left unmatched: 7. CDR3 length: 16 residues. Germline CDR1 KGHSH, CDR2 LQKENI. Here the CDR3 reads CASSPFVAGGPNEQFF. CDR3 DNA: TGTGCCAGCTCACCCTTCGTAGCGGGAGGGCCCAATGAGCAGTTCTTC.

This rearrangement joins TRBV10-3 to TRBJ2-7; D unresolved. This CDR3 has 14 residues. Germline CDR1 reads ENHRY; CDR2 reads SYGVKD. V lost 2 bases and J lost 6, with 14 bases in between. The CDR3 nucleotides read TGTGCCATCAGTGAGCCGGGTTTTGGGCGCGAGCAGTACTTC. Protein product: CAISEPGFGREQYF.

The chain has TRBV14 and TRBJ2-1; 9 nucleotides align to TRBD1. This CDR3 comprises 14 residues. J gave up 10 bases and V 1 base, and 5 bases lay outside the gene matches. Germline CDR1 is SGHDN and CDR2 is FVKESK. The CDR3 coding sequence is TGTGCCAGCAGCCAAGCGGGGACAGGGTGGGAGCAGTTCTTC. Protein product: CASSQAGTGWEQFF.

This clonotype came up a few times. The CDR3 loop reads CASSFSGTSGSAYEQYF. The CDR3 region has the DNA TGTGCCAGCAGTTTTTCAGGGACTAGCGGGAGTGCCTACGAGCAGTACTTC. The rearrangement links TRBV12-3 or TRBV12-4 to TRBJ2-7; 14 bases fit TRBD2. The CDR3 consists of 17 residues. The junction had 6 bases not matched to a gene; V was cut back by 3 bases and J by 2 bases.

This clonotype occurred a few times. This chain connects TRBV20-1 to TRBJ2-5; 14 bases agree with TRBD2. The germline V gene encodes CDR1 DFQATT and CDR2 SNEGSKA (reference sequence). This CDR3 is 12 amino acids long. The junction had 3 bases not matched to a gene; V was cut back by 6 bases and J by 9 bases. The CDR3 sequence is CSAGLAGVAQYF. Here the CDR3 DNA reads TGCAGTGCGGGACTAGCGGGAGTGGCCCAGTACTTC.

This chain connects TRBV14 to TRBJ1-1, with D perhaps TRBD1 (5 bases). V was shortened by 2 bases and J by 1 base, with 17 bases between the two germline ends. CDR1 and CDR2 (germline): SGHDN, FVKESK. There are 17 residues in the CDR3. Here the CDR3 reads CASSQRFGRGTNTEAFF. CDR3 DNA sequence: TGTGCCAGCAGCCAACGGTTTGGACGGGGGACGAACACTGAAGCTTTCTTT.

This clonotype was seen a handful of times. The chain joins TRBV12-3 or TRBV12-4 to TRBJ2-7; D not certain. The CDR3 spans 9 residues. This CDR3 is CASSVGLRV. CDR3 DNA sequence: TGTGCCAGCAGCGTTGGCCTGAGGGTC.

The chain has TRBV10-3 and TRBJ2-5; perhaps TRBD2 as D (6 bases). With 3 bases removed from V and 2 bases from J, the gap between germline ends came to 10 bases. This CDR3 is built from 14 residues. Germline-derived CDR1 and CDR2 are ENHRY and SYGVKD. The CDR3 nucleotides read TGTGCCATCAGTGAACTGGGACTTCAAGAGACCCAGTACTTC. This encodes CAISELGLQETQYF.

The CDR3 DNA reads TGTGCCAGCAGTCCCGACTGGGCCCAAGAGACCCAGTACTTC. It specifies CASSPDWAQETQYF. V and J are TRBV12-3 or TRBV12-4 and TRBJ2-5; D is undetermined. The CDR3 loop spans 14 amino acids. Trimming removed 5 bases from V and 1 base from J, with 11 bases in between.

The rearrangement uses TRBV11-2 and TRBJ2-6; D not certain. Germline assignment: CDR1 SGHAT and CDR2 FQNNGV. The CDR3 totals 19 residues. Trimming pared 3 bases from V and 6 bases from J, leaving 24 bases between. Here the CDR3 DNA reads TGTGCCAGCAGCTTTGCTTCAGCGCGAGTCGTCTGGGAGGCCAACGTCCTGACTTTC. This encodes CASSFASARVVWEANVLTF.